Included here is one T cell receptor (beta chain) sequence, with context. Clones were read by immunoSEQ multiplex PCR, and TCRdb kept only the in-frame ones, dropping some. The data show about 250,000 clones, roughly 84% seen once. The data stem from a study of blood T cell repertoires in COVID-19. For the study at large: The United States, Italy and Spain supplied acute and convalescent COVID-19 samples. The cDNA or gDNA used as material had been derived from T cells, B-cell-depleted T cells, or PBMCs.

CDR1 is SGHRS and CDR2 is YFSETQ in the germline V gene. The CDR3 loop spans 15 amino acids. V lost 0 bases to trimming and J lost 4 bases, with 14 bases between them. Specimen: peripheral blood. This receptor was taken from a middle-aged man with active or convalescent COVID-19. This chain uses TRBV5-1 with TRBJ2-7; D possibly corresponds to TRBD2 (5 bases). For the CDR3, the DNA is TGCGCCAGCAGCTTGGGGGCGGGTGCCCCTTACGAGCAGTACTTC. Amino acid sequence: CASSLGAGAPYEQYF. The full variable domain, with the rest looked up from reference TRBV5-1 and TRBJ2-7, is KAGVTQTPRYLIKTRGQQVTLSCSPISGHRSVSWYQQTPGQGLQFLFEYFSETQRNKGNFPGRFSGRQFSNSRSEMNVSTLELGDSALYLCASSLGAGAPYEQYFGPGTRLTVT.